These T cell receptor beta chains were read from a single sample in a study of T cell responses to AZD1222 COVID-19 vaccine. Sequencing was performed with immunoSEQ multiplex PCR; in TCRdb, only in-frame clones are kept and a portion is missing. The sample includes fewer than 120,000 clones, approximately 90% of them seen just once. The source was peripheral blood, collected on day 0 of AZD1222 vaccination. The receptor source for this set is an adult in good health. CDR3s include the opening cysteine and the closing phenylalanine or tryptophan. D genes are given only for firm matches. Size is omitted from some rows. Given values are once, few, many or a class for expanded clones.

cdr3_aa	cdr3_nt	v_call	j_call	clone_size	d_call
CASSLLASGNTIYF	TGTGCCAGCAGCTTATTAGCTTCTGGAAACACCATATATTTT	TRBV5-6	TRBJ1-3	few	-
CASRPSPGLGYEQYF	TGTGCCAGCAGACCCTCGCCGGGACTAGGCTACGAGCAGTACTTC	TRBV7-2	TRBJ2-7	-	TRBD2
CASSSRTSGGTEQYF	TGTGCCAGTAGTTCTCGGACTAGCGGGGGGACAGAGCAGTACTTC	TRBV19	TRBJ2-7	-	TRBD2
CASTGGTTTGYTF	TGTGCCAGCACCGGGGGTACCACAACGGGCTACACCTTC	TRBV27	TRBJ1-2	-	-
CASSLWSRDHEQYF	TGTGCCAGCAGCTTATGGTCCAGGGACCACGAGCAGTACTTC	TRBV7-8	TRBJ2-7	-	-
CAWSVPRGFIEAFF	TGTGCCTGGAGTGTACCTCGGGGGTTTATAGAAGCTTTCTTT	TRBV30	TRBJ1-1	-	-
CASTYPGQGFYEQYF	TGTGCCAGTACTTATCCGGGACAGGGTTTCTACGAGCAGTACTTC	TRBV19	TRBJ2-7	-	TRBD1
CASSLGTGQLLEQYF	TGCGCCAGCAGCTTGGGTACGGGACAACTCCTCGAGCAGTACTTC	TRBV5-1	TRBJ2-7	once	-
CASSGRINYGYTF	TGTGCCAGCAGTGGACGGATAAACTATGGCTACACCTTC	TRBV2	TRBJ1-2	-	-
CASSEIRRPTGELFF	TGTGCCAGCAGTGAGATTCGCAGGCCCACCGGGGAGCTGTTTTTT	TRBV2	TRBJ2-2	-	-
CASSLAGTSGNTIYF	TGCGCCAGCAGCTTGGCAGGGACCTCTGGAAACACCATATATTTT	TRBV5-1	TRBJ1-3	-	-
CSVARDRGTDTQYF	TGCAGCGTAGCCCGGGACAGGGGCACAGATACGCAGTATTTT	TRBV29-1	TRBJ2-3	-	TRBD1
CASKLTGGSYEQYF	TGTGCCAGTAAGTTGACAGGGGGATCCTACGAGCAGTACTTC	TRBV19	TRBJ2-7	-	TRBD1
CASSRSHRSSYNEQFF	TGTGCCAGCAGTCGAAGCCATAGAAGCTCCTACAATGAGCAGTTCTTC	TRBV9	TRBJ2-1	-	-
CASSQLLAGGLKSTDTQYF	TGCGCCAGCAGCCAACTACTAGCGGGAGGCCTCAAAAGCACAGATACGCAGTATTTT	TRBV4-1	TRBJ2-3	-	TRBD2
CASSLSRSPYNSPLHF	TGTGCCAGCAGTTTATCGAGGTCTCCCTATAATTCACCCCTCCACTTT	TRBV27	TRBJ1-6	-	-
CASSLTYRNTEAFF	TGTGCCAGCAGCCTGACCTACAGGAACACTGAAGCTTTCTTT	TRBV7-8	TRBJ1-1	-	-
CASSLGGARAGANVLTF	TGTGCCAGCAGCTTAGGGGGGGCCCGAGCTGGGGCCAACGTCCTGACTTTC	TRBV7-9	TRBJ2-6	-	-
CASSLSHGAYEQYF	TGTGCCAGCAGTTTATCTCACGGCGCCTACGAGCAGTACTTC	TRBV27	TRBJ2-7	-	-
CASRKTGGGGYGYTF	TGTGCCAGCAGGAAGACAGGGGGCGGCGGATATGGCTACACCTTC	TRBV6-5	TRBJ1-2	-	TRBD1
CASSLSTYEQYF	TGTGCCAGCAGTTTATCGACCTACGAGCAGTACTTC	TRBV27	TRBJ2-7	-	-
CASSSRSYRGRGEKLFF	TGTGCCAGCAGCTCCCGATCTTACAGGGGGCGCGGTGAAAAACTGTTTTTT	TRBV21-1	TRBJ1-4	-	-
CATSRERATNQPQHF	TGTGCCACCAGCAGAGAGAGGGCTACCAATCAGCCCCAGCATTTT	TRBV15	TRBJ1-5	-	-
CASSPDSLETQYF	TGTGCCAGCAGTCCCGATAGCTTAGAGACCCAGTACTTC	TRBV28	TRBJ2-5	-	-
CASRYTGVADTQYF	TGCGCCAGCAGGTATACAGGGGTGGCAGATACGCAGTATTTT	TRBV5-1	TRBJ2-3	-	TRBD1
CASRTGVGYTF	TGTGCCAGCAGGACAGGGGTTGGCTACACCTTC	TRBV2	TRBJ1-2	-	TRBD1
CASTGDYNNSPLHF	TGTGCCAGTACCGGCGATTATAATAATTCACCCCTCCACTTT	TRBV19	TRBJ1-6	once	-
CASRRIGQGDQPQHF	TGTGCCAGCAGGAGGATCGGGCAGGGTGATCAGCCCCAGCATTTT	TRBV6-5	TRBJ1-5	-	-
CASSYSKDRGYYGYTF	TGTGCCAGCAGTTACTCCAAGGACAGGGGATACTATGGCTACACCTTC	TRBV6-5	TRBJ1-2	-	TRBD1
CASSFVVRGDPYNEQFF	TGCGCCAGCAGCTTTGTCGTGCGGGGGGACCCCTACAATGAGCAGTTCTTC	TRBV5-1	TRBJ2-1	-	TRBD2
CAWSPLAGAGNTIYF	TGTGCCTGGAGTCCTCTTGCGGGGGCTGGAAACACCATATATTTT	TRBV30	TRBJ1-3	-	-
CASSQGLAGVSDTQYF	TGCGCCAGCAGCCAAGGACTAGCGGGGGTATCAGATACGCAGTATTTT	TRBV4-1	TRBJ2-3	-	TRBD2
CASSPTSGGGNNEQFF	TGTGCCAGCAGCCCCACTAGCGGGGGAGGAAACAATGAGCAGTTCTTC	TRBV11-2	TRBJ2-1	-	TRBD2
CASSQGRDLTYNEQFF	TGCGCCAGCAGCCAAGGCCGGGACCTAACCTACAATGAGCAGTTCTTC	TRBV4-1	TRBJ2-1	few	-
CASSLAQISYEQYF	TGTGCCAGCAGCTTAGCTCAGATCTCCTACGAGCAGTACTTC	TRBV7-9	TRBJ2-7	once	-
CASSARLAGETQYF	TGCGCCAGCAGCGCCCGACTAGCGGGGGAGACCCAGTACTTC	TRBV5-1	TRBJ2-5	once	TRBD2
CASSQGGSSPYF	TGTGCCAGCAGCCAGGGTGGTAGTTCACCATATTTT	TRBV3-1/TRBV3-2	TRBJ1-3	-	-
CASRTSRGTGYNYGYTF	TGTGCCAGCAGAACCAGCCGAGGGACAGGGTATAACTATGGCTACACCTTC	TRBV28	TRBJ1-2	-	TRBD1
CASSLDRVVEAFF	TGCGCCAGCAGTTTGGACAGGGTGGTAGAAGCTTTCTTT	TRBV10-2	TRBJ1-1	-	TRBD1
CATSDFGGGTDTQYF	TGTGCCACCAGTGACTTCGGGGGGGGCACAGATACGCAGTATTTT	TRBV24-1	TRBJ2-3	-	TRBD2
CASSLSKVAEAFF	TGTGCCAGCAGCTTATCTAAAGTTGCTGAAGCTTTCTTT	TRBV7-2	TRBJ1-1	-	-
CASSLVTRGGEKLFF	TGTGCCAGCAGCTTAGTAACCAGGGGTGGAGAAAAACTGTTTTTT	TRBV11-2	TRBJ1-4	-	-
CASSLGQISYEQYF	TGTGCCAGCAGCCTAGGACAAATCTCCTACGAGCAGTACTTC	TRBV5-8	TRBJ2-7	-	-
CAWSVLGVAGRYGYTF	TGTGCCTGGAGTGTACTGGGTGTGGCAGGGAGGTATGGCTACACCTTC	TRBV30	TRBJ1-2	-	-
CASSFGQGGSQPQHF	TGCGCCAGCAGCTTCGGACAGGGTGGGAGCCAGCCCCAGCATTTT	TRBV5-1	TRBJ1-5	-	TRBD1
CASSQDREAFF	TGTGCCAGCAGCCAAGATCGAGAAGCTTTCTTT	TRBV3-1/TRBV3-2	TRBJ1-1	-	-
CASSRTLTAVGNAEAFF	TGCGCCAGCAGCCGAACCCTAACAGCGGTGGGAAACGCTGAAGCTTTCTTT	TRBV5-1	TRBJ1-1	-	-
CATGQGPTNEKLFF	TGTGCCACCGGACAGGGGCCAACTAATGAAAAACTGTTTTTT	TRBV6-5	TRBJ1-4	-	TRBD1
CASSIPQGMNTEAFF	TGTGCCAGTAGTATACCTCAGGGCATGAACACTGAAGCTTTCTTT	TRBV19	TRBJ1-1	-	-
CASSPLGGEQYF	TGTGCCAGCAGCCCTCTGGGGGGAGAGCAGTACTTC	TRBV11-2	TRBJ2-7	-	-